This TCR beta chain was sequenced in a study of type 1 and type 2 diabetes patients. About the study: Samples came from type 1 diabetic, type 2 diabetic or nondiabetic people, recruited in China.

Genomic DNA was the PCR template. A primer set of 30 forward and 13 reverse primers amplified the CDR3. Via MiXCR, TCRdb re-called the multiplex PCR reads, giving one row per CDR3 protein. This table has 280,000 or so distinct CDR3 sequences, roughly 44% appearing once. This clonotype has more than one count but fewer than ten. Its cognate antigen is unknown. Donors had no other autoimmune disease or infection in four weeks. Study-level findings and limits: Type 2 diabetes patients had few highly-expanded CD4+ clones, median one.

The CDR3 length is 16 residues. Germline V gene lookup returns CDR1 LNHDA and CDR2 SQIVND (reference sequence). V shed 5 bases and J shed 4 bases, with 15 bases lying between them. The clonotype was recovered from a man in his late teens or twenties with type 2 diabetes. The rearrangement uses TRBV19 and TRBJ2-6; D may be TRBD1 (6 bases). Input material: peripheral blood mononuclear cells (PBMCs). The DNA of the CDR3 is TGTGCCAGTAGTTCCAGGGGATTCTCCGGGGCCAACGTCCTGACTTTC. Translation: CASSSRGFSGANVLTF. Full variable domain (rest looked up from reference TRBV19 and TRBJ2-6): DGGITQSPKYLFRKEGQNVTLSCEQNLNHDAMYWYRQDPGQGLRLIYYSQIVNDFQKGDIAEGYSVSREKKESFPLTVTSAQKNPTAFYLCASSSRGFSGANVLTFGAGSRLTVL.